These T cell receptor beta chains were read from a single sample in a study of blood T cell repertoires in COVID-19. Data came from immunoSEQ multiplex PCR; TCRdb stores just in-frame clones and leaves some out. The sample includes roughly 200,000 clones, 78% of them seen just once. Sequencing was done on a sample of peripheral blood. The receptor set was obtained from an elderly woman with active or convalescent COVID-19. Each CDR3 is given with its conserved first and last residue. The D gene is left open where the match is weak. Only some rows state a clone size, as once, few, many or a class for expanded clones.

j_call: TRBJ2-2; d_call: TRBD2; clone_size: once; v_call: TRBV7-6; cdr3_nt: TGTGCCAGCGGATCACTAGCGGACACCGGGGAGCTGTTTTTT; cdr3_aa: CASGSLADTGELFF
j_call: TRBJ1-5; d_call: .; clone_size: .; v_call: TRBV7-9; cdr3_nt: TGTGCCAGCAGCTTAGGGACAGATTCTCAGCCCCAGCATTTT; cdr3_aa: CASSLGTDSQPQHF
j_call: TRBJ1-5; d_call: .; clone_size: .; v_call: TRBV28; cdr3_nt: TGTGCGATAGCGGGGAGGACTACTCTCCAGCCCCAGCATTTT; cdr3_aa: CAIAGRTTLQPQHF
j_call: TRBJ2-7; d_call: TRBD2; clone_size: .; v_call: TRBV7-9; cdr3_nt: TGTGCCAGCAGCCCAGGGACTAGCTACCACGAGCAGTACTTC; cdr3_aa: CASSPGTSYHEQYF
j_call: TRBJ1-2; d_call: .; clone_size: .; v_call: TRBV25-1; cdr3_nt: TGTGCCAGCAGTGAATCAGGGTTCGAAGGGGGCTACACCTTC; cdr3_aa: CASSESGFEGGYTF
j_call: TRBJ2-5; d_call: .; clone_size: .; v_call: TRBV2; cdr3_nt: TGTGCCAGCAGGGATGGCAGGGGCCAAGAGACCCAGTACTTC; cdr3_aa: CASRDGRGQETQYF
j_call: TRBJ1-2; d_call: .; clone_size: .; v_call: TRBV2; cdr3_nt: TGTGCCAGTTCCACTTCTAACTATGGCTACACCTTC; cdr3_aa: CASSTSNYGYTF
j_call: TRBJ2-3; d_call: .; clone_size: .; v_call: TRBV6-6; cdr3_nt: TGTGCCAGCGGACGGGGTTATAGCACAGATACGCAGTATTTT; cdr3_aa: CASGRGYSTDTQYF
j_call: TRBJ2-5; d_call: TRBD1; clone_size: .; v_call: TRBV24-1; cdr3_nt: TGTGCCACCAGTGATCCCAGGGGGCATGGGGAGACCCAGTACTTC; cdr3_aa: CATSDPRGHGETQYF
j_call: TRBJ2-7; d_call: TRBD2; clone_size: .; v_call: TRBV11-2; cdr3_nt: TGTGCCAGCAGCGTAGGACTAGCGGGGGGCTACGAGCAGTACTTC; cdr3_aa: CASSVGLAGGYEQYF
j_call: TRBJ1-3; d_call: .; clone_size: few; v_call: TRBV10-1; cdr3_nt: TGCGCCAGCAGTGAGTTTCAGGGACTCTCTGGAAACACCATATATTTT; cdr3_aa: CASSEFQGLSGNTIYF
j_call: TRBJ2-3; d_call: .; clone_size: .; v_call: TRBV19; cdr3_nt: TGTGCCAGTAGTATTCAACGGACTAGCACAGATACGCAGTATTTT; cdr3_aa: CASSIQRTSTDTQYF
j_call: TRBJ1-2; d_call: .; clone_size: .; v_call: TRBV24-1; cdr3_nt: TGTGCCACCAGTGACTCCGGGAGGGGAGGAGGCTACACCTTC; cdr3_aa: CATSDSGRGGGYTF
j_call: TRBJ2-6; d_call: .; clone_size: .; v_call: TRBV2; cdr3_nt: TGTGCCAGCAGTGTTCTTCGCGTGGGCGGGACCGGGGCCAACGTCCTGACTTTC; cdr3_aa: CASSVLRVGGTGANVLTF
j_call: TRBJ2-5; d_call: .; clone_size: .; v_call: TRBV5-1; cdr3_nt: TGCGCCAGCAGCTCTCTCGGACAGCACCAAGAGACCCAGTACTTC; cdr3_aa: CASSSLGQHQETQYF
j_call: TRBJ2-1; d_call: .; clone_size: .; v_call: TRBV5-1; cdr3_nt: TGCGCCAGCAGCATAGGGGGGGCCTCCTACAATGAGCAGTTCTTC; cdr3_aa: CASSIGGASYNEQFF
j_call: TRBJ2-7; d_call: .; clone_size: .; v_call: TRBV6-5; cdr3_nt: TGTGCCAGCAGTTCCGATGCAGGGGAGACCTACGAGCAGTACTTC; cdr3_aa: CASSSDAGETYEQYF
j_call: TRBJ2-7; d_call: TRBD2; clone_size: .; v_call: TRBV4-3; cdr3_nt: TGCGCCAGCAGCCAAGATTACGCGGGGGGAACCTACGAGCAGTACTTC; cdr3_aa: CASSQDYAGGTYEQYF
j_call: TRBJ2-1; d_call: .; clone_size: .; v_call: TRBV5-6; cdr3_nt: TGTGCCAGCAGCTCCACTCTGTCTAGCGCCACTGAGCAGTTCTTC; cdr3_aa: CASSSTLSSATEQFF
j_call: TRBJ2-7; d_call: TRBD1; clone_size: .; v_call: TRBV7-9; cdr3_nt: TGTGCCAGCAGCTTAGTTTCGGACAGGTGGTACTTC; cdr3_aa: CASSLVSDRWYF
j_call: TRBJ1-2; d_call: TRBD1; clone_size: few; v_call: TRBV7-9; cdr3_nt: TGTGCCAGCAGCTTCACAGACTCCGGGACAGGGTGGTACACCTTC; cdr3_aa: CASSFTDSGTGWYTF
j_call: TRBJ2-3; d_call: .; clone_size: .; v_call: TRBV6-4; cdr3_nt: TGTGCCAGCAGTGACTCGATACAGCCAGGCACAGATACGCAGTATTTT; cdr3_aa: CASSDSIQPGTDTQYF
j_call: TRBJ2-3; d_call: TRBD2; clone_size: .; v_call: TRBV6-5; cdr3_nt: TGTGCCAGCAGTTACCAGCCTAGCGGGGGCACAGATACGCAGTATTTT; cdr3_aa: CASSYQPSGGTDTQYF
j_call: TRBJ2-5; d_call: TRBD2; clone_size: .; v_call: TRBV6-5; cdr3_nt: TGTGCCAGTCTAGCGGAGAACCAAGAGACCCAGTACTTC; cdr3_aa: CASLAENQETQYF
j_call: TRBJ2-5; d_call: TRBD1; clone_size: .; v_call: TRBV7-2; cdr3_nt: TGTGCCAGCAGCCCCACCACAGGGGGCATTCAAGAGACCCAGTACTTC; cdr3_aa: CASSPTTGGIQETQYF
j_call: TRBJ1-2; d_call: .; clone_size: few; v_call: TRBV12-3/TRBV12-4; cdr3_nt: TGTGCCAGCAGCCCGGACTTATATGGCTACACCTTC; cdr3_aa: CASSPDLYGYTF
j_call: TRBJ2-1; d_call: TRBD2; clone_size: .; v_call: TRBV9; cdr3_nt: TGTGCCAGCAGCGTAGTGGCTAGCGGGGGGACACAGTTCTTC; cdr3_aa: CASSVVASGGTQFF
j_call: TRBJ2-3; d_call: TRBD2; clone_size: .; v_call: TRBV28; cdr3_nt: TGTGCCAGCAGCCCGGGGGGACTTAGCACAGATACGCAGTATTTT; cdr3_aa: CASSPGGLSTDTQYF
j_call: TRBJ1-3; d_call: .; clone_size: .; v_call: TRBV9; cdr3_nt: TGTGCCAGCAGCGACCCAGGACAGGGAAACACCATATATTTT; cdr3_aa: CASSDPGQGNTIYF
j_call: TRBJ1-5; d_call: TRBD1; clone_size: .; v_call: TRBV7-8; cdr3_nt: TGTGCCAGCAGCCAATGGACAGGGGGCAGCAATCAGCCCCAGCATTTT; cdr3_aa: CASSQWTGGSNQPQHF
j_call: TRBJ1-5; d_call: .; clone_size: .; v_call: TRBV28; cdr3_nt: TGTGCCAGCCTAGTCGGGAACAATCAGCCCCAGCATTTT; cdr3_aa: CASLVGNNQPQHF
j_call: TRBJ2-3; d_call: TRBD2; clone_size: .; v_call: TRBV7-3; cdr3_nt: TGTGCCAGCAGCCTCGGACTAGCCGGAGTCACAGATACGCAGTATTTT; cdr3_aa: CASSLGLAGVTDTQYF
j_call: TRBJ1-3; d_call: .; clone_size: .; v_call: TRBV10-3; cdr3_nt: TGTGCCACAGTAGACAGGCGCCTTGGAAACACCATATATTTT; cdr3_aa: CATVDRRLGNTIYF
j_call: TRBJ2-7; d_call: TRBD1; clone_size: .; v_call: TRBV10-3; cdr3_nt: TGTGCCAACGGGGCCACAGGGGCCTCCTACGAGCAGTACTTC; cdr3_aa: CANGATGASYEQYF
j_call: TRBJ1-3; d_call: .; clone_size: few; v_call: TRBV19; cdr3_nt: TGTGCCAGTAGTATGTTGAGTTATACTGGAAACACCATATATTTT; cdr3_aa: CASSMLSYTGNTIYF
j_call: TRBJ2-3; d_call: TRBD2; clone_size: .; v_call: TRBV5-6; cdr3_nt: TGTGCCAGCAGCTTTTCGCGGGGGGGCCGGGATACGCAGTATTTT; cdr3_aa: CASSFSRGGRDTQYF
j_call: TRBJ1-6; d_call: .; clone_size: few; v_call: TRBV6-6; cdr3_nt: TGTGCCAGCAGTCCGCTAAGGACAGACGTAAGCTCCCGTAATTCACCCCTCCACTTT; cdr3_aa: CASSPLRTDVSSRNSPLHF
j_call: TRBJ2-1; d_call: .; clone_size: few; v_call: TRBV7-9; cdr3_nt: TGTGCCAGCAGATACTACAATGAGCAGTTCTTC; cdr3_aa: CASRYYNEQFF
j_call: TRBJ1-3; d_call: TRBD1; clone_size: .; v_call: TRBV7-9; cdr3_nt: TGTGCCAGCAGCTTAGCTGGACAGGAGGGAAACACCATATATTTT; cdr3_aa: CASSLAGQEGNTIYF
j_call: TRBJ1-1; d_call: .; clone_size: .; v_call: TRBV6-5; cdr3_nt: TGTGCCAGCCACGGGAACACTGAAGCTTTCTTT; cdr3_aa: CASHGNTEAFF
j_call: TRBJ1-3; d_call: .; clone_size: .; v_call: TRBV5-1; cdr3_nt: TGCGCCAGCAGCAAAGAAACCACAGGGAATGGAAACACCATATATTTT; cdr3_aa: CASSKETTGNGNTIYF
j_call: TRBJ1-2; d_call: TRBD1; clone_size: few; v_call: TRBV9; cdr3_nt: TGTGCCAGCAGCCCGGGACAGGGGGACGGCTACACCTTC; cdr3_aa: CASSPGQGDGYTF
j_call: TRBJ2-4; d_call: .; clone_size: .; v_call: TRBV11-1; cdr3_nt: TGTGCCAGCAGCTTAGATACCAAAAACATTCAGTACTTC; cdr3_aa: CASSLDTKNIQYF
j_call: TRBJ2-5; d_call: TRBD1; clone_size: .; v_call: TRBV7-6; cdr3_nt: TGTGCCAGCAGCTTAAATTCGGGACAGGTAGAGACCCAGTACTTC; cdr3_aa: CASSLNSGQVETQYF
j_call: TRBJ1-2; d_call: TRBD1; clone_size: .; v_call: TRBV6-2/TRBV6-3; cdr3_nt: TGTGCCAGCAGTATGACAGGGGTTTATGGCTACACCTTC; cdr3_aa: CASSMTGVYGYTF